This T cell receptor beta chain was observed in a study of blood T cell repertoires in COVID-19. The junction had 6 bases not matched to a gene; V was cut back by 1 base and J by 7 bases. The CDR3 covers 15 residues. Germline CDR1 reads SEHNR; CDR2 reads FQNEAQ (reference sequence). Original processing methods: Scientists estimated how many nucleated cells there were by amplifying reference gene primers. Produced via immunoSEQ multiplex PCR; TCRdb's table is partial and in-frame only. V and J calls and clone size are those listed in that table; D and trimming were worked out from the DNA. The table shows about 130,000 clones, with roughly 80% occurring only once.

The chain employs TRBV7-9 and TRBJ2-4; TRBD1 matches at 8 bases. Sequenced: peripheral blood. The receptor's source is a woman of 80 years or more with acute or convalescent COVID-19. Here the CDR3 reads CASSLVGQGPNIQYF. Here the CDR3 DNA reads TGTGCCAGCAGCTTAGTCGGACAGGGACCGAACATTCAGTACTTC.